This TCR beta chain was recorded in a study of OX40 agonist ivuxolimab in advanced cancers. Study details: The drug used for patients, ivuxolimab, was an agonistic anti-OX40 (CD134) antibody.

For this clone: Its antigen is currently unknown.

Data came from immunoSEQ multiplex PCR; TCRdb stores just in-frame clones and leaves some out. The sample lists about 88,000 clones, 75% to 90% occurring once. Notes on the study in general: At 0.1 to 3.0 mg/kg and by week 6, clonal expansion occurred in CD4+ and CD8+ blood T cells. Some nonresponders likewise displayed low normalized T-cell clonal expansion. In the 0.1-3.0 mg/kg groups, partial responders showed among the lowest expansion.

Germline lookup yields CDR1 SGHDN and CDR2 FVKESK. This CDR3 is 16 amino acids long. Trimming cost V 0 bases and J 2 bases; bases outside gene matches: 6. The sequence was obtained from an adult with an advanced solid tumor such as melanoma, head and neck, liver or kidney cancer. Material: CD4+ or CD8+ T cells sorted from blood, obtained in a trial of the OX40 agonist ivuxolimab. J is TRBJ2-7 and V is TRBV14; 8 bases map to TRBD1. The CDR3: CASSQDRGQGPYEQYF. The CDR3 DNA reads as TGTGCCAGCAGCCAAGATCGCGGACAGGGCCCCTACGAGCAGTACTTC.